The 32 T cell receptor beta chains given below trace back to one sample, sequenced in a study of blood T cell repertoires in COVID-19. Profiled with immunoSEQ multiplex PCR; TCRdb holds only in-frame clones, not every one. Among roughly 240,000 clones listed, 84% were seen once. The specimen sequenced was peripheral blood. These TCRs come from a middle-aged man who had recovered from COVID-19.

The chain recombines TRBV19 with TRBJ2-7, with 7 bases aligning to TRBD2. Germline lookup yields CDR1 LNHDA and CDR2 SQIVND (reference sequence). The CDR3 is 14 residues long. Losses at the gene ends were 5 bases for V and 0 bases for J; bases not matched to a gene: 4. CDR3 sequence (DNA): TGTGCCAGTAGTCAGACTAGCCACTCCTACGAGCAGTACTTC. It yields the protein CASSQTSHSYEQYF.

The rearrangement joins TRBV5-4 to TRBJ2-5; TRBD2 aligns across 9 bases. J was trimmed by 4 bases and V by 0 bases; bases with no gene match: 1. CDR1 and CDR2 from the germline V gene are SGHNT and YYREEE (reference sequence). The CDR3 totals 14 residues. For the CDR3, the DNA is TGTGCCAGCAGCTTGGAACTAGCGGGAGAGACCCAGTACTTC. Amino acid sequence: CASSLELAGETQYF. The complete variable domain, with remaining parts taken from reference TRBV5-4 and TRBJ2-5, reads ETGVTQSPTHLIKTRGQQVTLRCSSQSGHNTVSWYQQALGQGPQFIFQYYREEENGRGNFPPRFSGLQFPNYSSELNVNALELDDSALYLCASSLELAGETQYFGPGTRLLVL.

The genes are TRBV7-2 and TRBJ2-1; 7 nucleotides agree with TRBD1. Per the germline V gene, CDR1 is SGHTA and CDR2 is FQGNSA. V trimming: 4 bases; J trimming: 3 bases; junction bases outside the gene matches: 6. The CDR3 contains 15 residues. The DNA of the CDR3 is TGTGCCAGCAGCTCCGGGACAGCTTTCTACAATGAGCAGTTCTTC. This encodes CASSSGTAFYNEQFF. Together with reference TRBV7-2 and TRBJ2-1, the CDR3 gives the full variable domain: GAGVSQSPSNKVTEKGKDVELRCDPISGHTALYWYRQSLGQGLEFLIYFQGNSAPDKSGLPSDRFSAERTGGSVSTLTIQRTQQEDSAVYLCASSSGTAFYNEQFFGPGTRLTVL.

The chain combines TRBV7-6 with TRBJ2-7; TRBD1 matches at 7 bases. The V and J ends lost 4 bases and 3 bases, in that order; junction bases with no gene match: 9. From germline, CDR1 is SGHVS and CDR2 FNYEAQ. This CDR3 contains 15 residues. The CDR3 sequence: CASSSEPGQSYEQYF. In nucleotides, the CDR3 is TGTGCCAGCAGCTCCGAGCCGGGACAGAGCTACGAGCAGTACTTC.

The gene calls are TRBV5-1 and TRBJ1-2; the D gene is possibly TRBD1 (6 bases). Germline-derived CDR1 and CDR2 are SGHRS and YFSETQ. Trimming removed 2 bases from V and 12 bases from J, with 17 bases in between. The CDR3 runs 13 residues. The CDR3: CASSFRDRTEHTF. The CDR3 region has the DNA TGCGCCAGCAGCTTCCGTGACAGGACTGAACACACCTTC. Full variable domain (outside the CDR3, taken from reference TRBV5-1 and TRBJ1-2): KAGVTQTPRYLIKTRGQQVTLSCSPISGHRSVSWYQQTPGQGLQFLFEYFSETQRNKGNFPGRFSGRQFSNSRSEMNVSTLELGDSALYLCASSFRDRTEHTFGSGTRLTVV.

CDR3 residues: CASRGGQGPLHF. The CDR3 DNA reads as TGTGCCAGCAGGGGGGGACAGGGGCCCCTCCACTTT. This chain links TRBV12-3 or TRBV12-4 with TRBJ1-6; 10 nucleotides align to TRBD1. The J segment lost 13 bases and the V segment lost 6 bases, leaving 3 bases of the junction unmatched. The CDR3 consists of 12 residues.

This clone was seen a few times. V usage is TRBV29-1 and J usage is TRBJ1-2; 7 nucleotides match TRBD1. This CDR3 region has 12 residues. Losses at the gene ends were 6 bases for V and 1 base for J; bases not matched to a gene: 2. Germline CDR1 is SQVTM and CDR2 is ANQGSEA. The chain's CDR3 is CSVRQGNYGYTF. The CDR3 DNA reads TGCAGCGTCCGACAGGGTAACTATGGCTACACCTTC.

This chain links TRBV7-2 with TRBJ1-1; D call uncertain. There are 14 residues in the CDR3. Germline V gene sequence: CDR1 SGHTA, CDR2 FQGNSA. Between the trimmed V and J ends, which lost 2 bases and 3 bases, there was a span of 10 bases. The CDR3 DNA follows: TGTGCCAGCAGCTTATGGATGGGAGACACTGAAGCTTTCTTT. Its translation is CASSLWMGDTEAFF.

The V gene is TRBV5-1, the J gene TRBJ1-2, with a possible D match to TRBD1 (5 bases). The CDR3 is 14 residues long. V lost 4 bases and J lost 7, with 17 bases in between. CDR1 SGHRS and CDR2 YFSETQ come from the germline V gene. This chain's CDR3 is CASSETSRVAGYTF. In DNA, the CDR3 is TGCGCCAGCAGCGAGACTTCCAGGGTGGCTGGCTACACCTTC.

The table lists this clone with a count of one. The chain joins TRBV19 to TRBJ2-5, with TRBD2 identical over 10 bases. CDR3 length: 15 amino acids. Germline V CDR1 and CDR2: LNHDA, SQIVND (reference sequence). Trimming took 4 bases from V and 1 from J; bases not matched to a gene: 3. CDR3: CASSTSGGFQETQYF. The CDR3 DNA sequence: TGTGCCAGTAGTACTAGCGGGGGCTTCCAAGAGACCCAGTACTTC.

The chain links TRBV13 to TRBJ1-2, with 11 bases identical to TRBD1. The CDR3 spans 16 residues. Germline V gene lookup returns CDR1 PRHDT and CDR2 FYEKMQ (reference sequence). Unmatched junction bases numbered 7, after V lost 2 bases and J lost 5 bases. CDR3 protein: CASSLIGGTGGYGYTF. In nucleotides, the CDR3 is TGTGCCAGCAGCTTAATCGGCGGGACAGGGGGATATGGCTACACCTTC.

In the case of this clone: A read error may account for a junction end that differs from germline. The chain couples TRBV10-1 to TRBJ2-1; D perhaps matches TRBD2 (6 bases). The CDR3 has 14 residues. Looked up from germline, CDR1 is WNHNN and CDR2 is SYGVQD (reference sequence). DNA of the CDR3: TGCGCCAGCAGTGAGGGGACTGGCTACAGTGAGCAGTTCTTC. Protein: CASSEGTGYSEQFF.

The chain joins TRBV7-6 to TRBJ1-1; 9 bases map to TRBD1. The CDR3 is 15 residues long. The germline CDR1 and CDR2 sequences are SGHVS and FNYEAQ. V was pared by 5 bases and J by 4 bases, with 8 bases of the junction left unmatched. The CDR3 DNA reads TGTGCCAGCAGCGGACGAACAGGGGGCGGCACTGAAGCTTTCTTT. Translation: CASSGRTGGGTEAFF. The variable domain in full, with the rest retrieved from reference TRBV7-6 and TRBJ1-1, is GAGVSQSPRYKVTKRGQDVALRCDPISGHVSLYWYRQALGQGPEFLTYFNYEAQQDKSGLPNDRFSAERPEGSISTLTIQRTEQRDSAMYRCASSGRTGGGTEAFFGQGTRLTVV.

This clone was recorded a few times. The chain is built from TRBV4-1 and TRBJ2-3, with D uncertain. V dropped 0 bases and J dropped 1 base, with 11 bases sitting between them. Looked up from germline, CDR1 is MGHRA and CDR2 is YSYEKL. This CDR3 comprises 16 residues. CDR3 loop: CASSQEGRRGTDTQYF. The DNA for the CDR3 is TGCGCCAGCAGCCAAGAGGGCAGGCGAGGCACAGATACGCAGTATTTT.

The chain combines TRBV9 with TRBJ2-3; D might be TRBD2 (6 bases). This CDR3 has 16 amino acids. With 1 base removed from V and 0 bases from J, the gap between germline ends came to 12 bases. Germline V CDR1 and CDR2: SGDLS, YYNGEE. Here the CDR3 reads CASSVFGGGSTDTQYF. CDR3 in DNA: TGTGCCAGCAGCGTATTCGGGGGAGGTAGCACAGATACGCAGTATTTT.

In the case of this clone: Its ends do not fully match the called genes, so a read error is possible. The rearrangement uses TRBV6-6 and TRBJ2-7, with 9 bases matching TRBD2. Germline CDR1 is MNHNY and CDR2 is SVGAGI (reference sequence). There are 15 residues in the CDR3. The CDR3 sequence: CASSTPGTSSHEQYF. The CDR3 DNA reads TGTGCCAGCAGCACGCCCGGGACTAGCTCCCACGAGCAGTACTTC.

This chain connects TRBV7-2 to TRBJ1-1; possible D gene TRBD1, 5 bases. The CDR3 length is 14 residues. Between the trimmed V and J ends, which lost 0 bases and 6 bases, there was a span of 11 bases. Germline lookup yields CDR1 SGHTA and CDR2 FQGNSA. CDR3 DNA sequence: TGTGCCAGCAGCTTAGCTGGGGGGTTGGCTGAAGCTTTCTTT. Its translation: CASSLAGGLAEAFF.

The gene calls are TRBV5-1 and TRBJ1-5, with TRBD1 identical over 7 bases. There are 15 residues in the CDR3. The trim removed 2 bases at V and 6 bases at J, leaving 8 bases unmatched. Germline CDR1 reads SGHRS; CDR2 reads YFSETQ. The CDR3 loop reads CASSLDRAGGQPQHF. The CDR3 coding sequence is TGCGCCAGCAGCTTAGACAGGGCGGGGGGTCAGCCCCAGCATTTT.

The J gene is TRBJ2-3, the V gene TRBV4-1; D possibly corresponds to TRBD1 (5 bases). Trimming took 4 bases from V and 5 from J, leaving 13 bases between them. CDR1 is MGHRA and CDR2 is YSYEKL in the germline V gene. CDR3 length: 14 amino acids. CDR3 sequence (DNA): TGCGCCAGCAGCCTTTTGACAGCTTTAGATACGCAGTATTTT. This sequence encodes CASSLLTALDTQYF.

The rearrangement joins TRBV12-5 to TRBJ2-4, with TRBD2 matching 12 bases. V lost 1 base to trimming and J lost 6 bases; unmatched junction nucleotides: 7. Germline V gene data show CDR1 as LGHNT and CDR2 as FRNRAP. The CDR3 totals 17 residues. DNA for the CDR3: TGTGCTAGTGGTTTGGCGCTAGCGGGGGGGTACCGAAACATTCAGTACTTC. It is translated as CASGLALAGGYRNIQYF.

The chain combines TRBV27 with TRBJ1-4, with 9 positions matching TRBD1. The ends lost 6 bases at V and 8 bases at J; junction bases unmatched: 7. The CDR3 runs 14 residues. Germline V lookup: CDR1 MNHEY, CDR2 SMNVEV (reference sequence). CDR3 bases: TGTGCCAGCAGCACGGGACAGGGAGAAGAAAAACTGTTTTTT. This codes for CASSTGQGEEKLFF.

As concerns this clone: Other DNA sequences in the same sample also yield this CDR3. In DNA form, the CDR3 reads TGTGCCAGCTCACCAACGGGGGGCGGCGAGACCCAGTACTTC. Amino acid sequence: CASSPTGGGETQYF. This chain joins TRBV18 and TRBJ2-5, with D possibly TRBD2 on 7 matching bases. Germline V gene sequence: CDR1 KGHSH, CDR2 LQKENI. The CDR3 sequence is 14 residues long. The V and J ends lost 2 bases and 5 bases respectively, with 12 bases between them.

This chain connects TRBV6-2 or TRBV6-3 to TRBJ1-1; TRBD1 agrees at 7 bases. J was trimmed by 2 bases and V by 5 bases; bases with no gene match: 8. This CDR3 has 15 amino acids. CDR1 and CDR2 (germline): MNHEY, SVGEGT. CDR3 sequence: CASSKGARRNTEAFF. Written as DNA, the CDR3 is TGTGCCAGCAGTAAGGGGGCACGGAGAAACACTGAAGCTTTCTTT.

This rearrangement joins TRBV19 to TRBJ1-1, with D possibly TRBD1 on 5 matching bases. With 5 bases removed from V and 4 bases from J, the gap between germline ends came to 11 bases. The CDR3 contains 13 residues. Germline V gives CDR1 LNHDA, CDR2 SQIVND (reference sequence). CDR3 sequence reads: CASSSRVITEAFF. The CDR3 DNA follows: TGTGCCAGTAGTTCCAGGGTTATCACTGAAGCTTTCTTT. The whole variable domain, filled in from reference TRBV19 and TRBJ1-1, reads DGGITQSPKYLFRKEGQNVTLSCEQNLNHDAMYWYRQDPGQGLRLIYYSQIVNDFQKGDIAEGYSVSREKKESFPLTVTSAQKNPTAFYLCASSSRVITEAFFGQGTRLTVV.

This rearrangement joins TRBV27 to TRBJ2-5; TRBD2 might be the D (6 bases). Trimming took 9 bases from V and 2 from J, leaving 10 bases between them. Germline values: CDR1 MNHEY, CDR2 SMNVEV (reference sequence). CDR3 length: 12 residues. The CDR3 region is CASGLRQETQYF. DNA for the CDR3: TGTGCCAGTGGACTACGGCAAGAGACCCAGTACTTC.

This chain connects TRBV2 to TRBJ2-2, with D tentatively TRBD1 (7 bases). Trimming removed 7 bases from V and 6 bases from J, with 21 bases in between. Germline CDR1 is SNHLY and CDR2 is FYNNEI. The CDR3 loop spans 16 amino acids. Here the CDR3 reads CASKLVGGGDAGELFF. The CDR3, as DNA: TGTGCCAGCAAGCTGGTAGGAGGGGGCGACGCCGGGGAGCTGTTTTTT.

Note on this clone: The same CDR3 arises from other DNA sequences in this sample as well. The chain is built from TRBV7-9 and TRBJ2-5; no reliable D call. Trimming pared 5 bases from V and 4 bases from J, leaving 11 bases between. The CDR3 extends over 13 amino acids. From germline, CDR1 is SEHNR and CDR2 FQNEAQ (reference sequence). The CDR3 loop is CASSPNTGETQYF. The CDR3 nucleotides read TGTGCCAGCAGCCCTAACACGGGAGAGACCCAGTACTTC.

CDR3 amino acids: CASSPPWGTGQSYEQYF. In DNA form, the CDR3 reads TGTGCCAGCAGTCCCCCCTGGGGAACAGGACAGTCCTACGAGCAGTACTTC. This rearrangement joins TRBV27 to TRBJ2-7, with D perhaps TRBD1 (6 bases). The CDR3 runs 17 residues. The V gene lost 5 bases and the J gene lost 1 base, with 21 bases spanning the gap. Per germline, CDR1 MNHEY and CDR2 SMNVEV (reference sequence).

J is TRBJ1-2 and V is TRBV27, with 8 bases that match TRBD1. This CDR3 spans 15 amino acids. Losses at the gene ends were 2 bases for V and 7 bases for J; bases not matched to a gene: 9. Per germline, CDR1 MNHEY and CDR2 SMNVEV (reference sequence). The CDR3 region is CASSLLGRGRLGYTF. The CDR3 DNA follows: TGTGCCAGCAGTTTACTTGGCAGGGGGCGGCTTGGCTACACCTTC.

This clone was observed a few times. This sequence joins TRBV4-1 and TRBJ1-5; tentative D call: TRBD1 (5 bases). The CDR3 length is 13 residues. The germline V gene encodes CDR1 MGHRA and CDR2 YSYEKL. The ends were cut back, 2 bases at V and 15 bases at J, with 17 bases in the middle. The CDR3 sequence is CASSQSQGPRLHF. The CDR3 bases are TGCGCCAGCAGCCAATCCCAGGGCCCCCGCTTGCATTTT.

This clone was detected only once. The chain couples TRBV2 to TRBJ2-3, with TRBD2 identical over 11 bases. V gave up 5 bases and J gave up 3 bases; unmatched junction bases: 7. This CDR3 has 16 amino acids. The germline V gene encodes CDR1 SNHLY and CDR2 FYNNEI. The CDR3 nucleotides read TGTGCCAGCAGTCTAGCGGGAGGCCTCAATACAGATACGCAGTATTTT. Protein product: CASSLAGGLNTDTQYF.

This rearrangement joins TRBV19 to TRBJ2-6; D gene unclear. Germline lookup yields CDR1 LNHDA and CDR2 SQIVND (reference sequence). The CDR3 is made up of 15 amino acids. V lost 5 bases, J lost 0 bases, and 8 bases lay in between. The CDR3 DNA is TGTGCCAGTAGTGGTAGAGACTCTGGGGCCAACGTCCTGACTTTC. Translated: CASSGRDSGANVLTF.